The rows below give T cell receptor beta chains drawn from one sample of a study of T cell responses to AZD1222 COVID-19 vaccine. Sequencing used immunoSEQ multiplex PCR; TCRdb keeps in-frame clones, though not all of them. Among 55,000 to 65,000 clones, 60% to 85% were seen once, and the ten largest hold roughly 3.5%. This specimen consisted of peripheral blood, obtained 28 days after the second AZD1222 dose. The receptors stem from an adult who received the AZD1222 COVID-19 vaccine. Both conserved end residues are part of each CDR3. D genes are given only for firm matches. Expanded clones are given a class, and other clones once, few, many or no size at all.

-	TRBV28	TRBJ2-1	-	TGTGCCAGCAAACTGGGACTCATCTACAATGAGCAGTTCTTC	CASKLGLIYNEQFF
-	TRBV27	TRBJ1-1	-	TGTGCCAGCAGACGGATGGGGAACACTGAAGCTTTCTTT	CASRRMGNTEAFF
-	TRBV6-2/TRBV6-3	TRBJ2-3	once	TGTGCCAGCAGTAATTCGCCAGATACGCAGTATTTT	CASSNSPDTQYF
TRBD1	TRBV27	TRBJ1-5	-	TGTGCCAGCAGTCTACGCGGGACAGGGGATCAGCCCCAGCATTTT	CASSLRGTGDQPQHF
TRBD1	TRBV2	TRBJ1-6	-	TGTGCCAGCATTACAGGGGAAGGAGAACCCCTCCACTTT	CASITGEGEPLHF
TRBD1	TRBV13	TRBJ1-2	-	TGTGCCAGCAGCTCCCGGACAGGCTATGGCTACACCTTC	CASSSRTGYGYTF
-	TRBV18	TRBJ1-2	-	TGTGCCAGCTCGTCGGCTGGGGCCACTAACTATGGCTACACCTTC	CASSSAGATNYGYTF
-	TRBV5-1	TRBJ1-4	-	TGCGCCAGCAGCCTTGGTTGGGGGCCAAATGAAAAACTGTTTTTT	CASSLGWGPNEKLFF
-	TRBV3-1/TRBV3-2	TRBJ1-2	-	TGTGCCAGCAGCCTCACATGGGACTATGGCTACACCTTC	CASSLTWDYGYTF
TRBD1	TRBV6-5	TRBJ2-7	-	TGTGCCAGCAGTCAGGACAGGGGGATCTACGAGCAGTACTTC	CASSQDRGIYEQYF
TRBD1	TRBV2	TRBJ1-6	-	TGTGCCAGCTTTTGGACAGGCAATTCACCCCTCCACTTT	CASFWTGNSPLHF
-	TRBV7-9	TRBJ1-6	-	TGTGCCAGCAGCTTAGGCAGGGGCGAAAATAATTCACCCCTCCACTTT	CASSLGRGENNSPLHF